This T cell receptor (beta chain) was recorded in a study of regulatory T cells in long-lasting Graves disease. The study, taken as a whole, reports: There were preferences for TRBV28, TRBJ1-2 and TRBJ2-5 in persistent disease.

This clonotype was detected only a few times. No antigen is known for it. Germline V lookup: CDR1 SGHRS, CDR2 YFSETQ. V shed 4 bases and J 6 bases; nucleotides not matched to a gene: 25. The CDR3 extends over 20 amino acids. According to the study, TCR beta libraries were built with iRepertoire HTBI primers and CDR3-region Arm-PCR. Each CDR3 protein is one row after TCRdb ran MiXCR on the multiplex PCR reads. The repertoire holds hundreds of thousands of distinct CDR3 sequences, with approximately 12% as singletons. This sample's time point: newly diagnosed GD, antithyroid drugs for less than 3 months. Following extraction of RNA from PBMCs, that RNA was used to make the TCR library. Another study also made use of these data, one on T cells in Graves' hyperthyroidism and ophthalmopathy.

V and J are TRBV5-1 and TRBJ2-1, with 7 bases fitting TRBD2. The source was peripheral blood mononuclear cells (PBMCs), collected at new diagnosis, from a patient treated with antithyroid drugs. The TCR originated in a man in his thirties or forties with Graves disease. In DNA, the CDR3 is TGCGCCAGCAGCGGGTGGACTAGTAGTGACCCCCCGAGGGAGGGCAATGAGCAGTTCTTC. Its translation is CASSGWTSSDPPREGNEQFF.